These 3 T cell receptor beta chains were all obtained from the same sample, sequenced in a study of cytomegalovirus exposure and HLA in healthy donors. 13 Jbeta primers and 60 Vbeta primers were used for the PCR. Libraries were prepared by immunoSEQ multiplex PCR; TCRdb keeps only in-frame clonotypes and omits some of them. The sample has around 130,000 clones, roughly 9% seen once. The sequencing input was PBMCs. The receptors stem from a woman in her forties in good health and CMV-seropositive.

The chain carries TRBV7-3 and TRBJ1-5, with D unresolved. The germline V and J ends were trimmed by 5 bases and 0 bases, with 8 bases remaining between them. Per the germline V gene, CDR1 is SGHTA and CDR2 is FQGTGA. The CDR3 has 14 amino acids. The CDR3 coding sequence is TGTGCCAGCAGCCATGGAGATAGCAATCAGCCCCAGCATTTT. It translates to CASSHGDSNQPQHF.

The chain employs TRBV6-5 and TRBJ1-2, with D possibly matching TRBD1 (6 bases). The CDR3 length is 14 residues. V dropped 0 bases and J dropped 7 bases, with 12 bases sitting between them. Germline assignment: CDR1 MNHEY and CDR2 SVGAGI. CDR3 amino acids: CASSYSGRGFGYTF. Written as DNA, the CDR3 is TGTGCCAGCAGTTACTCCGGCAGGGGTTTTGGCTACACCTTC.

The J gene is TRBJ1-3, the V gene TRBV11-2; TRBD1 agrees at 7 bases. CDR1 is SGHAT, CDR2 FQNNGV, per germline. Losses at the gene ends were 0 bases for V and 4 bases for J; bases not matched to a gene: 6. The CDR3 sequence is 16 residues long. CDR3 in amino acids: CASSLEGQVFGNTIYF. CDR3 DNA sequence: TGTGCCAGCAGCTTAGAAGGACAGGTCTTCGGAAACACCATATATTTT.